These T cell receptor beta chains were read from a single sample in a study of OX40 agonist ivuxolimab in advanced cancers. Libraries were prepared by immunoSEQ multiplex PCR; TCRdb keeps only in-frame clonotypes and omits some of them. The sample has about 53,000 clones, 75% to 90% seen once. The source was CD4+ or CD8+ T cells sorted from blood, collected in a trial of the OX40 agonist ivuxolimab. The receptors shown here come from an adult with an advanced solid tumor such as melanoma, head and neck, liver or kidney cancer. Both conserved end residues are part of each CDR3. A D gene is named only where the DNA matches it firmly. Not all rows give a size; the values are once, few, many and, for expanded clones, a class.

v_call,j_call,d_call,clone_size,cdr3_aa,cdr3_nt
TRBV25-1,TRBJ1-4,TRBD1,.,CATWDSLNEKLFF,TGTGCCACCTGGGACAGCCTGAATGAAAAACTGTTTTTT
TRBV28,TRBJ1-1,.,.,CASTQSTEAFF,TGTGCCAGCACACAGTCCACTGAAGCTTTCTTT
TRBV30,TRBJ2-1,TRBD2,.,CAWSRRGAGNEQFF,TGTGCCTGGAGTAGGCGGGGGGCGGGAAATGAGCAGTTCTTC
TRBV19,TRBJ2-7,TRBD1,.,CASSEITGQGYEQYF,TGTGCCAGTAGTGAGATTACGGGACAGGGTTACGAGCAGTACTTC
TRBV23-1,TRBJ1-2,.,.,CASSQYAGASGYTF,TGCGCCAGCAGTCAATATGCAGGGGCCTCTGGCTACACCTTC
TRBV6-5,TRBJ1-2,TRBD1,.,CASRPRRQGAQGYTF,TGTGCCAGCAGGCCCCGAAGACAGGGGGCGCAGGGCTACACCTTC
TRBV30,TRBJ1-1,.,.,CAWRSPGGYRTEAFF,TGTGCCTGGAGATCCCCGGGAGGGTATAGGACTGAAGCTTTCTTT
TRBV28,TRBJ2-2,TRBD2,once,CASSSAGLAGAFGSGELFF,TGTGCCAGCAGTTCGGCCGGACTAGCGGGAGCTTTTGGCTCCGGGGAGCTGTTTTTT
TRBV30,TRBJ2-4,.,.,CAWRRATNIQYF,TGTGCCTGGCGACGGGCCACAAACATTCAGTACTTC
TRBV4-3,TRBJ1-4,.,.,CASSQDGRRSDDEKLFF,TGCGCCAGCAGCCAAGATGGACGAAGATCGGACGACGAAAAACTGTTTTTT